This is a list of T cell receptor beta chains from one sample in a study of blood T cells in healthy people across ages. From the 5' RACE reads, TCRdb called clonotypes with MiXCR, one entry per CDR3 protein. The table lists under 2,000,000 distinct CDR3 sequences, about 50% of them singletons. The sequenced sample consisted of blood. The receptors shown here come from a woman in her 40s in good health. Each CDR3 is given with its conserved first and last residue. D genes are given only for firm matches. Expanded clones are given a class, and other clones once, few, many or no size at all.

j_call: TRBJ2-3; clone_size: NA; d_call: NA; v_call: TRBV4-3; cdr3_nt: TGCGCCAGCAGCCAGGGGTCCTGGCGGGTTTCTAGCACAGATACGCAGTATTTT; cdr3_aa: CASSQGSWRVSSTDTQYF
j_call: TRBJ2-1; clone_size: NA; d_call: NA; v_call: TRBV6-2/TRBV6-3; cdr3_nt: TGTGCCAGCAGTCATGACAGATCCTACAATGAGCAGTTCTTC; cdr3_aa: CASSHDRSYNEQFF
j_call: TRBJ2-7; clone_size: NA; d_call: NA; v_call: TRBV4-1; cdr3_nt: TGCGCCAGCAGCCAAGTACTAGGGTCCGAGCAGTACTTC; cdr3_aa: CASSQVLGSEQYF
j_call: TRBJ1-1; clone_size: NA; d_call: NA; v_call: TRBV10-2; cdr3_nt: TGCGCCAGCAGTGAGTCTCCAGGGGAAACTGAAGCTTTCTTT; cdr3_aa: CASSESPGETEAFF
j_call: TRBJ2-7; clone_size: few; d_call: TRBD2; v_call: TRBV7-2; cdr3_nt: TGTGCCAGCAGCTTGGGACTAGCGCTTTCCGAGCAGTACTTC; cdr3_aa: CASSLGLALSEQYF
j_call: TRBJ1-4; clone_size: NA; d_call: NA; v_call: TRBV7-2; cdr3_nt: TGTGCCAGCAGCCCAGCATTGGTAGGAAGAGAATGGGAAAAACTGTTTTTT; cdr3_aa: CASSPALVGREWEKLFF
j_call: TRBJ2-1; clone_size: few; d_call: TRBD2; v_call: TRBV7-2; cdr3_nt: TGTGCCAGCAGCTTAGCGGGGCGGGGGTACAATGAGCAGTTCTTC; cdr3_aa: CASSLAGRGYNEQFF
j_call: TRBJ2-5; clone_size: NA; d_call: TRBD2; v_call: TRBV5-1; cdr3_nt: TGCGCCAGCAGCCTTGGTAGACTAGCGGGATTGGGGACAGAGACCCAGTACTTC; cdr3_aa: CASSLGRLAGLGTETQYF
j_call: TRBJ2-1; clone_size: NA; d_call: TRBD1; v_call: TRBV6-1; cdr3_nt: TGTGCCAGCACCTACAGGGGCCGAGACAATGAGCAGTTCTTC; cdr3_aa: CASTYRGRDNEQFF
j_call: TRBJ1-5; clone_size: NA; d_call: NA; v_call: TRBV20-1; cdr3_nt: TGCAGTGCTAGAGAATCTGTCACAGATACGCAGCATTTT; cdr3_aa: CSARESVTDTQHF
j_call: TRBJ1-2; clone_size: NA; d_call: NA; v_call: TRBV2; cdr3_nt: TGTGCCAGAGAGAGCAATGGCTACACCTTC; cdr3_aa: CARESNGYTF
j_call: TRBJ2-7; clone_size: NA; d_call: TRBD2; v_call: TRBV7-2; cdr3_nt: TGTGCCAGCAGCTTAGTCAGCGCAGCGGGGGGGAGGGAGTACTTC; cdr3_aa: CASSLVSAAGGREYF
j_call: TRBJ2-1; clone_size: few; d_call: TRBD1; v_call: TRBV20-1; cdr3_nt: TGCAGTGCCCCTACCGGACAGGGGGTACGGGGTGAGCAGTTCTTC; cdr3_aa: CSAPTGQGVRGEQFF
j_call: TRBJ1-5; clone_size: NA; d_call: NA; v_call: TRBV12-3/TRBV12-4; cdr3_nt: TGTGCCAGCAGTTTAGGGTTCAATCAGCCCCAGCATTTT; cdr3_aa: CASSLGFNQPQHF
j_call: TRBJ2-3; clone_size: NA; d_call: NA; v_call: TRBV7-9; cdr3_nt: TGTGCCAGCAGCTTAGCCCGGGATCATACCACAGATACGCAGTATTTT; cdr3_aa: CASSLARDHTTDTQYF
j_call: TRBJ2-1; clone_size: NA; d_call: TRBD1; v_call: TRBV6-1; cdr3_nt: TGTGCCAGCAGAGTCGCAGCCGGGACAGGGGAGGTTTGGACCGTCGGCTCCTACAATGAGCAGTTCTTC; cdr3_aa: CASRVAAGTGEVWTVGSYNEQFF
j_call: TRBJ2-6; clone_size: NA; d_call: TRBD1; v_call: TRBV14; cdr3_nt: TGTGCCAGCAGCCGTTTGACAGGGACTGGGGCCAACGTCCTGACTTTC; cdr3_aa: CASSRLTGTGANVLTF
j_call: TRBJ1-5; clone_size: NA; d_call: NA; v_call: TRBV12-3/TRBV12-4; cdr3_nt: TGTGCCAGCAGGGCCGGAGGCCAGGGAGGTAATCAGCCCCAGCATTTT; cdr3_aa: CASRAGGQGGNQPQHF
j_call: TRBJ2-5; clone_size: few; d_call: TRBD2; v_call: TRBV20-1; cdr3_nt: TGCAGTGCTCCGACTAGCGGGGGACTGGGAGAGACCCAGTACTTC; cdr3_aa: CSAPTSGGLGETQYF
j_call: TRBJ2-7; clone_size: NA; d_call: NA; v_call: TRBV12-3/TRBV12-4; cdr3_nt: TGTGCCAGCAGTTTGGTCTCTAACTCCTACAATGAGCAGTACTTC; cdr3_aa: CASSLVSNSYNEQYF
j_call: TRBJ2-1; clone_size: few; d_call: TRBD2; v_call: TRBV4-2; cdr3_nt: TGTGCCAGCAGCCAATCTCTAGCGGCCGACAATGAGCAGTTCTTC; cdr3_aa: CASSQSLAADNEQFF
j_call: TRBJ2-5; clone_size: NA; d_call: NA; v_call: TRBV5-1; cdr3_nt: TGCGCCAGCAGCTTGGGTAGGGGCTTGACTGAGACCCAGTACTTC; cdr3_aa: CASSLGRGLTETQYF
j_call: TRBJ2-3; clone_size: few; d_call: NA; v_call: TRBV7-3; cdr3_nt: TGTGCCAGCAGCTTTTCTAGCACAAGCACAGATACGCAGTATTTT; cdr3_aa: CASSFSSTSTDTQYF
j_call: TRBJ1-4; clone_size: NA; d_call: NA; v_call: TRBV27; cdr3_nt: TGTGCCAGCAGTTTATCGTGGCCGAGAGTTGAAAAACTGTTTTTT; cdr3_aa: CASSLSWPRVEKLFF
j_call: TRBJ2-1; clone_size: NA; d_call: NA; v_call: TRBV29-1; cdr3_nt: TGCAGCGTTGAATCATTATTACGAATTAATGAGCAGTTCTTC; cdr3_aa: CSVESLLRINEQFF
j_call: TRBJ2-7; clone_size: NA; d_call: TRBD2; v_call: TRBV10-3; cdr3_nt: TGTGCCATCAGTGGGCGACTAGCGGGAGTCGATGAGCAGTACTTC; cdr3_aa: CAISGRLAGVDEQYF
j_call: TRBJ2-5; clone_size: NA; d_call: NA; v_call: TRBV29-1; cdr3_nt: TGCAGCGTTGACATACCGCAAGGGACCCAGTACTTC; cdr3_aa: CSVDIPQGTQYF
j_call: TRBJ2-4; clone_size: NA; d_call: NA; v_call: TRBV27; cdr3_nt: TGTGCCAGCGGCTTAGGCGCAGGGGATGCGAACATTCAGTACTTC; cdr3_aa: CASGLGAGDANIQYF
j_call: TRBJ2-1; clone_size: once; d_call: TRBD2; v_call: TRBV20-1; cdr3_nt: TGCAGTGCCCAAAAAACAGGACTAGCGGGGATGTACAATGAGCAGTTCTTC; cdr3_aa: CSAQKTGLAGMYNEQFF
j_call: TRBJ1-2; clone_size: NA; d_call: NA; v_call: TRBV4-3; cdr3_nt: TGCGCCAGCAGCCTGGGGGGACACGGTGGCTACACCTTC; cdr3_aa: CASSLGGHGGYTF
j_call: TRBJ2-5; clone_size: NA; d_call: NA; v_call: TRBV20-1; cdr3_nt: TGCAGTGCATTCCCCCTCTATCGGCTCCAAGAGACCCAGTACTTC; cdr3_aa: CSAFPLYRLQETQYF
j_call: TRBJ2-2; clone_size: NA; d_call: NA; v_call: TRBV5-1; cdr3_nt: TGCGCCAGCAGCTTGAATCGACCCGCCCGCGCCGGGGAGCTGTTTTTT; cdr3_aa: CASSLNRPARAGELFF
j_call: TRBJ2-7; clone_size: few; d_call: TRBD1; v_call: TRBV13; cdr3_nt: TGTGCCAGCAGCTTAACTCAGGGGGCAAGCGAGCAGTACTTC; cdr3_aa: CASSLTQGASEQYF
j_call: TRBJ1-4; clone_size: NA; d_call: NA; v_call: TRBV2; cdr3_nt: TGTGCCAGCCGCTACACGGAAGCAACTAATGAAAAACTGTTTTTT; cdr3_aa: CASRYTEATNEKLFF
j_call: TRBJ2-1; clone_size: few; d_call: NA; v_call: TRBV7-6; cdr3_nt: TGTGCCAGCAGCTTAACCCGGACTTCTTTGGAGCAGTTCTTC; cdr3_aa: CASSLTRTSLEQFF
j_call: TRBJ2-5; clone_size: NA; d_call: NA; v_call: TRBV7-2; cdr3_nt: TGTGCCAGCAGCTTTTCCCCTCCCCCAACAAGAGAGACCCAGTACTTC; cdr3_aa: CASSFSPPPTRETQYF
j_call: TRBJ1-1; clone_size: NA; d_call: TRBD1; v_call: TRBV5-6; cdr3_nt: TGTGCCAGCAGTCGACATAGGGGGCTGAACACTGAAGCTTTCTTT; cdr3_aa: CASSRHRGLNTEAFF
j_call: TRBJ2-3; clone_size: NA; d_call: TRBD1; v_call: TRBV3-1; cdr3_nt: TGTGCCAGCAGCCAAGACCGGGGCCAACAGGGGGCAAGCACAGATACGCAGTATTTT; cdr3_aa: CASSQDRGQQGASTDTQYF
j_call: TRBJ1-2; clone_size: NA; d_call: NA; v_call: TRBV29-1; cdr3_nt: TGCAGCGTTCTGGGACAAGGTGGCTACACCTTC; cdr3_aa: CSVLGQGGYTF
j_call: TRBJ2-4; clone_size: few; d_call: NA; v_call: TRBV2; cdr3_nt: TGTGCCAGCAGTGAAGCGGGGCAAACCAAAAACATTCAGTACTTC; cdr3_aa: CASSEAGQTKNIQYF
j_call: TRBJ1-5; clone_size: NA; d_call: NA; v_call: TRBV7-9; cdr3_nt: TGTGCCAGCAGCTCGGGGGTGGGGGCTAAACAGCCCCAGCATTTT; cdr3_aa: CASSSGVGAKQPQHF
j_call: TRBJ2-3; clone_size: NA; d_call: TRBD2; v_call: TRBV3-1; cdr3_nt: TGTGCCAGCAGCCAAGATTGGTCTAGCGGGTTCACAGATACGCAGTATTTT; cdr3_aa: CASSQDWSSGFTDTQYF
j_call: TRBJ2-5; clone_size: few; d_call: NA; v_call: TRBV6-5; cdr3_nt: TGTGCCAGCAGTTGGCTAGCATCTAGGGAGACCCAGTACTTC; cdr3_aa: CASSWLASRETQYF
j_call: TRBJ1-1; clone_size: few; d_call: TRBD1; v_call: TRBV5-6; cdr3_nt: TGTGCCAGCAGCTTTGCTCCAGGGGGCGTCTTTTTCACTGAAGCTTTCTTT; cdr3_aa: CASSFAPGGVFFTEAFF
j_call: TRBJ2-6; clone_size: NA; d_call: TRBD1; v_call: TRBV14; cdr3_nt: TGTGCCAGCAGCCAAGTTCACAGGGGTACCGGCCAGACTTTC; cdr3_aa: CASSQVHRGTGQTF
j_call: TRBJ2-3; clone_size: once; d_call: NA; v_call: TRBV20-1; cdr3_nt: TGCAGTGCTAGAGCTCCGCGGGGAGACACAGGTACGCAGTATTTT; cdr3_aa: CSARAPRGDTGTQYF
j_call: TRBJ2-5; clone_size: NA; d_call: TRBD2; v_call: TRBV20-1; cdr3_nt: TGCAGTGCTAGAGAGCCTAGCGGGGGTTCGAAAGAGACCCAGTACTTC; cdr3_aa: CSAREPSGGSKETQYF
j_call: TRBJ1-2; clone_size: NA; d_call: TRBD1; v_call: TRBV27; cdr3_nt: TGTGCCAGCAGCCGGGGACAGGGTAGTCGGTATGGCTACACCTTC; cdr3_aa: CASSRGQGSRYGYTF
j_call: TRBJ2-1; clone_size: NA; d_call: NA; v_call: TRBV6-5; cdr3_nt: TGTGCCAGCAGTTACTCAACAGGTCGCCGGTACAATGAGCAGTTCTTC; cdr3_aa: CASSYSTGRRYNEQFF